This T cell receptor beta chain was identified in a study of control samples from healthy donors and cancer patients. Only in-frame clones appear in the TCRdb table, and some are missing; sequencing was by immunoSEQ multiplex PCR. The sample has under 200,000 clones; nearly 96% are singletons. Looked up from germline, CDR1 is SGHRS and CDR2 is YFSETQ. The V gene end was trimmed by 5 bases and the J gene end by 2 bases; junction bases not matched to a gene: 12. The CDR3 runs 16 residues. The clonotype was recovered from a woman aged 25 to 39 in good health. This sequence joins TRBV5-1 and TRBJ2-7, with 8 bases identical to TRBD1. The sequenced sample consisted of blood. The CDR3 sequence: CASRSDVRQGTYEQYF. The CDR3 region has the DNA TGCGCCAGCAGATCCGATGTCCGACAGGGGACCTACGAGCAGTACTTC.